This passage covers 14 T cell receptor beta chains from one sample sequenced in a study of T cells in Graves' hyperthyroidism and ophthalmopathy. Amplified regions were TCR beta CDR3 sequences from RNA transcripts. First-round RT-PCR of the TCR CDR3 relied on the HTBI primer set. TCRdb reanalysed the multiplex PCR reads using MiXCR and keeps one entry per CDR3 protein. The sample has hundreds of thousands of distinct CDR3 sequences, more than 30% seen once. Sequenced input: blood. The receptor source for this set is a man between 18 and 35 years old with Graves' hyperthyroidism.

This clonotype was recorded many times. The chain carries TRBV24-1 and TRBJ1-2, with TRBD1 matching 7 bases. This CDR3 has 15 amino acids. CDR1 KGHDR and CDR2 SFDVKD come from the germline V gene. With V trimmed by 7 bases and J by 0 bases, 7 bases remained unmatched. CDR3 in DNA: TGTGCCACCAGCGACCGGGACAGTTCTAACTATGGCTACACCTTC. This translates into CATSDRDSSNYGYTF.

This clonotype was counted only a few times. The chain joins TRBV25-1 to TRBJ1-2, with D unresolved. The CDR3 sequence is 15 residues long. Trimming removed 5 bases from V and 4 bases from J, with 17 bases in between. Looked up from germline, CDR1 is MGHDK and CDR2 is SYGVNS. Written as DNA, the CDR3 is TGTGCCAGCAGTTCGAGCCGGGATTCGCTCTATGGCTACACCTTC. This encodes CASSSSRDSLYGYTF.

This clonotype was seen only a few times. This chain joins TRBV5-1 and TRBJ1-5; TRBD1 is a possible D gene (5 bases). CDR1 is SGHRS and CDR2 is YFSETQ in the germline V gene. The CDR3 length is 14 residues. Trimming stripped 5 bases from V and 9 bases from J, with 18 bases between. The CDR3 loop reads CASSIGEPGRPQHF. DNA of the CDR3: TGCGCCAGCAGTATCGGGGAGCCGGGGCGGCCCCAGCATTTT. Based on the CDR3 plus reference TRBV5-1 and TRBJ1-5, the full variable domain is KAGVTQTPRYLIKTRGQQVTLSCSPISGHRSVSWYQQTPGQGLQFLFEYFSETQRNKGNFPGRFSGRQFSNSRSEMNVSTLELGDSALYLCASSIGEPGRPQHFGDGTRLSIL.

This clonotype was detected only a few times. V is TRBV11-2 and J is TRBJ2-7; D is undetermined. The length of the CDR3 is 14 residues. Looked up from germline, CDR1 is SGHAT and CDR2 is FQNNGV. Between the trimmed V and J ends, which lost 3 bases and 2 bases, there was a span of 11 bases. The chain's CDR3 is CASSLGLPPYEQYF. Written as DNA, the CDR3 is TGTGCCAGCAGCTTGGGTCTTCCCCCCTACGAGCAGTACTTC.

V is TRBV3-1 and J is TRBJ1-4; no reliable D call. Germline assignment: CDR1 LGHDT and CDR2 YNNKEL (reference sequence). Trimming stripped 0 bases from V and 10 bases from J, with 15 bases between. The CDR3 length is 15 residues. The CDR3 DNA reads TGTGCCAGCAGCCAAGACCCTCTAACTCGGGTAAAACTGTTTTTT. Encoded protein: CASSQDPLTRVKLFF.

This clonotype has at least ten counts. The chain uses TRBV7-9 and TRBJ1-6, with a possible D match to TRBD1 (5 bases). The V and J ends lost 1 base and 8 bases respectively, with 12 bases between them. The CDR3 covers 15 residues. CDR1 and CDR2 from the germline V gene are SEHNR and FQNEAQ (reference sequence). The CDR3 loop is CASSLEGPAHSPLHF. Here the CDR3 DNA reads TGTGCCAGCAGCTTAGAGGGACCGGCGCATTCACCCCTCCACTTT. Looking up the rest from reference TRBV7-9 and TRBJ1-6 gives the full variable domain: DTGVSQNPRHKITKRGQNVTFRCDPISEHNRLYWYRQTLGQGPEFLTYFQNEAQLEKSRLLSDRFSAERPKGSFSTLEIQRTEQGDSAMYLCASSLEGPAHSPLHFGNGTRLTVT.

This clonotype has ten or more counts. The chain employs TRBV2 and TRBJ2-1; 7 nucleotides agree with TRBD2. The length of the CDR3 is 13 residues. The V gene end was trimmed by 4 bases and the J gene end by 6 bases; junction bases not matched to a gene: 3. The V gene's germline CDR1 is SNHLY and CDR2 FYNNEI. CDR3 amino acids: CASSAGLVNEQFF. Written as DNA, the CDR3 is TGTGCCAGCAGTGCAGGACTAGTCAATGAGCAGTTCTTC.

This clonotype came up many times. This chain links TRBV7-6 with TRBJ1-1; possibly TRBD1 for D (5 bases). V was shortened by 5 bases and J by 7 bases, with 11 bases between the two germline ends. CDR1 is SGHVS, CDR2 FNYEAQ, per germline. This CDR3 comprises 12 residues. In DNA, the CDR3 is TGTGCCAGCAGCCAAACAGGCCTTGAAGCTTTCTTT. It is translated as CASSQTGLEAFF.

The V gene is TRBV5-4, the J gene TRBJ2-7, with 7 bases that match TRBD2. The germline V gene has CDR1 SGHNT and CDR2 YYREEE (reference sequence). The length of the CDR3 is 14 residues. V lost 0 bases, J lost 9 bases, and 9 bases stayed unmatched. Written as DNA, the CDR3 is TGTGCCAGCAGCTTGGAAGGGACTACCCCCAGGCAGTACTTC. It codes for CASSLEGTTPRQYF.

This clonotype has a handful of counts. The V call is TRBV7-8, the J call TRBJ2-5; tentative D call: TRBD2 (6 bases). The V and J ends lost 5 bases and 6 bases respectively, with 16 bases between them. This CDR3 is built from 14 residues. Germline V CDR1 and CDR2: SGHVS, FQNEAQ. CDR3 region: CASSRERDRKTQYF. The DNA of the CDR3 is TGTGCCAGCAGCCGGGAGCGAGACCGGAAGACCCAGTACTTC.

The CDR3 coding sequence is TGTGCCAGCAGCTTAGTTCTAGCGGGAGGAAAGGAGCAGTACTTC. It yields the protein CASSLVLAGGKEQYF. The J gene is TRBJ2-7, the V gene TRBV7-2, with 11 nucleotides matching TRBD2. The V segment lost 1 base and the J segment 7 bases; nucleotides outside the gene matches: 6. Germline values: CDR1 SGHTA, CDR2 FQGNSA. This CDR3 is 15 amino acids long.

This rearrangement joins TRBV15 to TRBJ2-7; D possibly matches TRBD1 or TRBD2 (6 bases each). Deletions cut 10 bases from V and 5 bases from J, with 24 bases between. Per germline, CDR1 LNHNV and CDR2 YYDKDF (reference sequence). This CDR3 contains 15 residues. For the CDR3, the DNA is TGTGCCAGCAGTACCCGACAGGAGGGCGTCCACGAGCAGTACTTC. Translation: CASSTRQEGVHEQYF.

This clonotype appeared a few times. This chain uses TRBV20-1 with TRBJ1-1; D is ambiguous. The CDR3 totals 15 residues. The germline V gene encodes CDR1 DFQATT and CDR2 SNEGSKA (reference sequence). Trimming cost V 1 base and J 5 bases, with 17 bases left between them. CDR3 amino acids: CSARGKLSVGTEAFF. In DNA, the CDR3 is TGCAGTGCTAGAGGCAAACTTTCGGTTGGGACTGAAGCTTTCTTT.

The rearrangement links TRBV3-1 to TRBJ2-7, with a weak D call TRBD2 (5 bases). CDR1 LGHDT and CDR2 YNNKEL come from the germline V gene (reference sequence). The CDR3 extends over 16 amino acids. V lost 0 bases to trimming and J lost 3 bases, with 15 bases between them. The CDR3 spells CASSQDGLGMYYEQYF. In nucleotides, the CDR3 is TGTGCCAGCAGCCAAGATGGGCTCGGGATGTACTACGAGCAGTACTTC.